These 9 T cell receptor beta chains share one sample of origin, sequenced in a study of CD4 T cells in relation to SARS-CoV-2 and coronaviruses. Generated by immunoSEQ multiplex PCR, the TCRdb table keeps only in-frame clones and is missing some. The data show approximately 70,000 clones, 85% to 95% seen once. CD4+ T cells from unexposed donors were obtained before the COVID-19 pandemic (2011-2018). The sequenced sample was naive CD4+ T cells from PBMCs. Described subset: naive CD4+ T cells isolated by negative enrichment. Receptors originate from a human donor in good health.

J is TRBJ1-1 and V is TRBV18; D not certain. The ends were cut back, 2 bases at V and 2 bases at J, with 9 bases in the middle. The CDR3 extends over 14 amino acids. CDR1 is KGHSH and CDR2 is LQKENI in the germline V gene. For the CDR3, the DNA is TGTGCCAGCTCACCAGGGTCAGGAAACACTGAAGCTTTCTTT. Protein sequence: CASSPGSGNTEAFF.

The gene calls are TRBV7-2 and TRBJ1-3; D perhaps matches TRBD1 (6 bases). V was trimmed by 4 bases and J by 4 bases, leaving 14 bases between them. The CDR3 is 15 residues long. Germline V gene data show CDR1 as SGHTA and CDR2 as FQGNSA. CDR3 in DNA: TGTGCCAGCAGCTCCTCTACAGGGAGAGGAAACACCATATATTTT. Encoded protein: CASSSSTGRGNTIYF.

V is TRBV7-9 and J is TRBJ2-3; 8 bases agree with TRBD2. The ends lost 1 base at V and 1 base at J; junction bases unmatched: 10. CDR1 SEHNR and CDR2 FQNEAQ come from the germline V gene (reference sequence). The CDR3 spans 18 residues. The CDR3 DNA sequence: TGTGCCAGCAGCTTAGGAAGGGTAAGCGGGAGAGGCACAGATACGCAGTATTTT. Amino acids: CASSLGRVSGRGTDTQYF.

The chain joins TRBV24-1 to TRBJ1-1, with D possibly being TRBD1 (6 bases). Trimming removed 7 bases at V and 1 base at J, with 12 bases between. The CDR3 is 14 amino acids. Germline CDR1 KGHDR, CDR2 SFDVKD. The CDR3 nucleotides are TGTGCCACCAGCGTGGGGGGGGCGAACACTGAAGCTTTCTTT. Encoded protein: CATSVGGANTEAFF.

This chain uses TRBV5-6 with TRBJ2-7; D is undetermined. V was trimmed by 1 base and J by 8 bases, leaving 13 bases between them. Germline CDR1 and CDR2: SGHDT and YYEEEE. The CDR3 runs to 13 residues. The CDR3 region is CASSLFSPVQQYF. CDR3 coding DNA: TGTGCCAGCAGCTTGTTTTCCCCGGTACAGCAGTACTTC.

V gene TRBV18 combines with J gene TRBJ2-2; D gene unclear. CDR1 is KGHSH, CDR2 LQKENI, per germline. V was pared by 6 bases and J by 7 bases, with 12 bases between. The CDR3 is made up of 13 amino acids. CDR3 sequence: CASSQTGGGELFF. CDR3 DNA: TGTGCCAGCTCCCAAACGGGCGGCGGGGAGCTGTTTTTT. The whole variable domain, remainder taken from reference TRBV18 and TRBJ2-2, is NAGVMQNPRHLVRRRGQEARLRCSPMKGHSHVYWYRQLPEEGLKFMVYLQKENIIDESGMPKERFSAEFPKEGPSILRIQQVVRGDSAAYFCASSQTGGGELFFGEGSRLTVL.

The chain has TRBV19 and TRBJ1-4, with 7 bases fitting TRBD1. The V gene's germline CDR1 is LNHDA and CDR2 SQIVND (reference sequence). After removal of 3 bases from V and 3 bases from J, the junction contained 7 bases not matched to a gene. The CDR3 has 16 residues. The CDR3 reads CASSIAPGQPNEKLFF. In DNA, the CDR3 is TGTGCCAGTAGTATCGCGCCGGGACAGCCTAATGAAAAACTGTTTTTT. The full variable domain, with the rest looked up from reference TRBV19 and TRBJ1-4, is DGGITQSPKYLFRKEGQNVTLSCEQNLNHDAMYWYRQDPGQGLRLIYYSQIVNDFQKGDIAEGYSVSREKKESFPLTVTSAQKNPTAFYLCASSIAPGQPNEKLFFGSGTQLSVL.

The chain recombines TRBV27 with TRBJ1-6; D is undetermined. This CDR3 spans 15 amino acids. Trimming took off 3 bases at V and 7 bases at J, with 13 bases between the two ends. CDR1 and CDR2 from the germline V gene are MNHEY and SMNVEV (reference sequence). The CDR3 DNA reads TGTGCCAGCAGTTTTTGGAGGCCAAGAAATTCACCCCTCCACTTT. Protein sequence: CASSFWRPRNSPLHF.

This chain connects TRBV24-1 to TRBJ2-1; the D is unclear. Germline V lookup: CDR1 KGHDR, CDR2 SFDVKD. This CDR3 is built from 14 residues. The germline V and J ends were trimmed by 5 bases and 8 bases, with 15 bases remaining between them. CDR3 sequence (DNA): TGTGCCACCAGTGTCTCCTGGTTTCCCGATGAGCAGTTCTTC. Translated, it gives CATSVSWFPDEQFF.